This T cell receptor (beta chain) was captured in a study of cytomegalovirus exposure and HLA in healthy donors. On the study more broadly: Assignment to the Caucasian-associated ancestry cluster applied to approximately 80% of the roughly 420 genotyped donors.

Amplification used 60 Vbeta primers and 13 Jbeta primers. The table came from immunoSEQ multiplex PCR; TCRdb's copy has only in-frame clones and leaves some out. The sample data list 130,000 or so clones. With respect to this clone: The antigen is undetermined.

Study outcomes and limitations: Sequencing likely caused a cluster of highly shared sequence variants.

Trimming cost V 4 bases and J 5 bases, with 15 bases left between them. The CDR3 is 15 amino acids. Germline V gene data show CDR1 as SGHTS and CDR2 as YDEGEE. This clonotype was sampled from a woman aged 55-70 years in good health and CMV-seronegative. Material for sequencing was PBMCs. The chain employs TRBV5-8 and TRBJ1-4, with D unresolved. The CDR3 nucleotides read TGTGCCAGCAGCCCGCCCGGGTTCGTAAATGAAAAACTGTTTTTT. Amino acid sequence: CASSPPGFVNEKLFF.